The clone carrying this T cell receptor (beta chain) was seen only a few times. The CDR3 consists of 16 residues. V was trimmed by 0 bases and J by 7 bases, leaving 14 bases between them. Germline CDR1 and CDR2: SGDLS and YYNGEE. This entry is derived from a study of blood T cell repertoires in COVID-19. Study background: There were acute and convalescent COVID-19 samples, and they came from the United States, Italy and Spain.

The method was immunoSEQ multiplex PCR; TCRdb's version includes in-frame clones alone and lacks a portion of them. The data contain roughly 140,000 clones, under 85% of them singletons. The chain employs TRBV9 and TRBJ1-6, with D perhaps matching TRBD1 (5 bases). This TCR was recovered from a man over 45 with active or convalescent COVID-19. The material sequenced was peripheral blood. The DNA of the CDR3 is TGTGCCAGCAGCGTAGGGGCAGGGTTGGAGAATTCACCCCTCCACTTT. Its translation: CASSVGAGLENSPLHF.